This is a list of T cell receptor beta chains from one sample in a study of siplizumab effects on memory and regulatory T cells. Repertoires were generated with immunoSEQ multiplex PCR, while TCRdb's copy carries only in-frame clones and drops some. This table has over 65,000 clones, 85% to 95% appearing once. The sample consisted of CD8+ T cells sorted from blood. The receptor source for this set is a human donor in good health. The CDR3 runs from the conserved cysteine through the conserved F or W. D genes are given only for firm matches. Clone size appears in some rows only: once, few, many, or a class for an expanded clone.

D gene: NA; V gene: TRBV27; J gene: TRBJ1-5; clone size: NA; CDR3 protein: CASSSGQPGPQHF; CDR3 DNA: TGTGCCAGCAGCTCCGGACAACCGGGGCCCCAGCATTTT
D gene: TRBD1; V gene: TRBV11-3; J gene: TRBJ2-7; clone size: NA; CDR3 protein: CASSTRDRGVHEQYF; CDR3 DNA: TGTGCCAGCAGCACCCGGGACAGGGGAGTCCACGAGCAGTACTTC
D gene: TRBD1; V gene: TRBV29-1; J gene: TRBJ2-7; clone size: few; CDR3 protein: CSVMNRDRNYEQYF; CDR3 DNA: TGCAGCGTAATGAACCGGGACAGGAACTACGAGCAGTACTTC
D gene: TRBD2; V gene: TRBV19; J gene: TRBJ2-1; clone size: NA; CDR3 protein: CASSAGGLANEQFF; CDR3 DNA: TGTGCCAGTTCGGCGGGGGGGCTAGCCAATGAGCAGTTCTTC
D gene: NA; V gene: TRBV9; J gene: TRBJ2-5; clone size: NA; CDR3 protein: CASSGRGPDQETQYF; CDR3 DNA: TGTGCCAGCAGCGGACGGGGGCCCGACCAAGAGACCCAGTACTTC
D gene: NA; V gene: TRBV4-2; J gene: TRBJ2-7; clone size: NA; CDR3 protein: CASSQDPPQQGGGSEQYF; CDR3 DNA: TGTGCCAGCAGCCAAGATCCCCCACAACAGGGTGGGGGCTCCGAGCAGTACTTC
D gene: NA; V gene: TRBV27; J gene: TRBJ1-1; clone size: once; CDR3 protein: CASSGGQGNTEAFF; CDR3 DNA: TGTGCCAGCAGTGGGGGGCAGGGTAACACTGAAGCTTTCTTT
D gene: NA; V gene: TRBV25-1; J gene: TRBJ2-7; clone size: NA; CDR3 protein: CASSESGVHEQYF; CDR3 DNA: TGTGCCAGCAGTGAGTCGGGTGTCCACGAGCAGTACTTC
D gene: NA; V gene: TRBV7-9; J gene: TRBJ2-7; clone size: NA; CDR3 protein: CASSSSQGYEQYF; CDR3 DNA: TGTGCCAGCAGCTCTTCACAGGGTTACGAGCAGTACTTC
D gene: NA; V gene: TRBV7-6; J gene: TRBJ1-2; clone size: NA; CDR3 protein: CASSGTVGYGYTF; CDR3 DNA: TGTGCCAGCAGCGGGACGGTCGGCTATGGCTACACCTTC
D gene: NA; V gene: TRBV6-1; J gene: TRBJ2-3; clone size: once; CDR3 protein: CASIDPDTQYF; CDR3 DNA: TGTGCCAGCATAGACCCCGATACGCAGTATTTT
D gene: NA; V gene: TRBV27; J gene: TRBJ2-3; clone size: once; CDR3 protein: CASSSGGYTDTQYF; CDR3 DNA: TGTGCCAGCAGTTCCGGGGGCTACACAGATACGCAGTATTTT
D gene: NA; V gene: TRBV6-1; J gene: TRBJ2-7; clone size: once; CDR3 protein: CASNPGAASYEQYF; CDR3 DNA: TGTGCCAGCAACCCCGGGGCGGCCTCCTACGAGCAGTACTTC
D gene: TRBD1; V gene: TRBV9; J gene: TRBJ2-1; clone size: NA; CDR3 protein: CASSVAGQGAYNEQFF; CDR3 DNA: TGTGCCAGCAGCGTAGCGGGACAGGGTGCCTACAATGAGCAGTTCTTC
D gene: TRBD2; V gene: TRBV7-9; J gene: TRBJ2-1; clone size: NA; CDR3 protein: CASSSSSGGPYNEQFF; CDR3 DNA: TGTGCCAGCAGCTCCTCTAGCGGGGGCCCCTACAATGAGCAGTTCTTC
D gene: NA; V gene: TRBV4-2; J gene: TRBJ2-5; clone size: NA; CDR3 protein: CASSQERSWETQYF; CDR3 DNA: TGTGCCAGCAGCCAAGAGAGGAGTTGGGAGACCCAGTACTTC
D gene: NA; V gene: TRBV11-2; J gene: TRBJ1-4; clone size: NA; CDR3 protein: CASTSYRALHEKLFF; CDR3 DNA: TGTGCCAGCACCTCATACAGGGCCCTCCATGAAAAACTGTTTTTT
D gene: NA; V gene: TRBV19; J gene: TRBJ2-5; clone size: NA; CDR3 protein: CASRDYGTGETQYF; CDR3 DNA: TGTGCCAGTAGAGATTATGGGACCGGAGAGACCCAGTACTTC
D gene: TRBD1; V gene: TRBV5-1; J gene: TRBJ1-1; clone size: NA; CDR3 protein: CASSGTGDEAFF; CDR3 DNA: TGCGCCAGCAGCGGAACAGGGGATGAAGCTTTCTTT
D gene: TRBD1; V gene: TRBV2; J gene: TRBJ2-3; clone size: NA; CDR3 protein: CASSVYRGTSTDTQYF; CDR3 DNA: TGTGCCAGCAGTGTCTACAGGGGTACTAGCACAGATACGCAGTATTTT
D gene: NA; V gene: TRBV19; J gene: TRBJ1-1; clone size: few; CDR3 protein: CASSVQAEAFF; CDR3 DNA: TGTGCCAGTAGTGTCCAGGCTGAAGCTTTCTTT
D gene: NA; V gene: TRBV4-1; J gene: TRBJ1-1; clone size: NA; CDR3 protein: CASSQDSNMNTEAFF; CDR3 DNA: TGCGCCAGCAGCCAAGATTCCAACATGAACACTGAAGCTTTCTTT
D gene: NA; V gene: TRBV5-5; J gene: TRBJ2-1; clone size: NA; CDR3 protein: CASSLIEYNEQFF; CDR3 DNA: TGTGCCAGCAGCTTGATCGAATACAATGAGCAGTTCTTC